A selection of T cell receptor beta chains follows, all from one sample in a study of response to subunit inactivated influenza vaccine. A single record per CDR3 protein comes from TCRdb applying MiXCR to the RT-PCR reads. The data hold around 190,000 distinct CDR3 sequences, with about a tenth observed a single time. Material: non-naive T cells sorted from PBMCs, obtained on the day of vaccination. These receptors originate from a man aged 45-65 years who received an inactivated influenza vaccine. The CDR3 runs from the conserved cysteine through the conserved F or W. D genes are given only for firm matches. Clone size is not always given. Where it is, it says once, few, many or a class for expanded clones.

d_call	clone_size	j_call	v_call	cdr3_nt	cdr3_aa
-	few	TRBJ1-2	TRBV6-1	TGTGCCAGCAGAAAAGGGGCAGCACGCGACCGCTATGGCTACACCTTC	CASRKGAARDRYGYTF
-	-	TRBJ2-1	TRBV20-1	TGCAGTGCTCTGGACTTCGGGGCACACAATGAGCAGTTCTTC	CSALDFGAHNEQFF
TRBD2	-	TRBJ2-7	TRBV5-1	TGCGCCAGCAGCTTGGGGGACTATACCTCCTACGAGCAGTACTTC	CASSLGDYTSYEQYF
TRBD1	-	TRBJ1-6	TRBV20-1	TGCAGTGTCACGGACAGGGTTTCATCTTCACCCCTCCACTTT	CSVTDRVSSSPLHF
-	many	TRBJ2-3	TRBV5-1	TGCGCCAGCAGCTTGGCCGCAGATACGCAGTATTTT	CASSLAADTQYF
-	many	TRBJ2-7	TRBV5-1	TGCGCCAGCAGCTTGGTCGAGGGTGCGACCCCCTACGAGCAGTACTTC	CASSLVEGATPYEQYF
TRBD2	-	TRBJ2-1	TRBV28	TGTGCCAGCACACGCCGCCTTACTAGCGGTTACAATGAGCAGTTCTTC	CASTRRLTSGYNEQFF
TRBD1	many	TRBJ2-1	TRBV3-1	TGTGCCAGCAGTGACCTGATGGGACAGGGAGCTGAGCAGTTCTTC	CASSDLMGQGAEQFF
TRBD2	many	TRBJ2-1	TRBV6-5	TGTGCCAGCAGTTACTCGGGTAGCGGGGTGACGGAGCAGTTCTTC	CASSYSGSGVTEQFF
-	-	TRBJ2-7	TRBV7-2	TGTGCCAGCAAATTAGACTACGAGCAGTACTTC	CASKLDYEQYF
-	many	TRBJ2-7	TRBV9	TGTGCCAGCAGCGTCCGCTCAGGGTTCGGCTACGAGCAGTACTTC	CASSVRSGFGYEQYF
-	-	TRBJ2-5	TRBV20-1	TGCAGTGCTAGAGATTTCACGGAATGGAGAGAGACCCAGTACTTC	CSARDFTEWRETQYF
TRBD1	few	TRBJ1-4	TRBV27	TGTGCCAGCAAACAACAGGGGAATGAAAAACTGTTTTTT	CASKQQGNEKLFF
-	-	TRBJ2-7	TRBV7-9	TGTGCCAGCACGTGGGGAGACACCTACGAGCAGTACTTC	CASTWGDTYEQYF
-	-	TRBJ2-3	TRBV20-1	TGCAGTGCTAGAGTCCAGCGGGGCACAGATACGCAGTATTTT	CSARVQRGTDTQYF
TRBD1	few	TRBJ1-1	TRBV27	TGTGCCAGCAGGGACAGGATAGAAGCTTTCTTT	CASRDRIEAFF